These T cell receptor beta chains were read from a single sample in a study of T-cell memory formation after mild COVID-19. TCRdb recomputed calls from the 5' RACE reads with MiXCR, one row per CDR3 protein. The sample carries under 200,000 distinct CDR3 sequences, roughly 30% recorded once. The sample consisted of PBMCs or a T cell subset sorted from them (not recorded which). The receptor set was obtained from an adult woman who had mild COVID-19 (a few samples of this study predate the infection). Cell type and time point are not known. Both conserved end residues are part of each CDR3. A D gene is named only where the DNA matches it firmly. The size entry is marked missing in some rows and otherwise reads once, few, many or a size class.

>TRBV29-1|14|TRBJ2-3|TRBD1|few
TGCAGCGTTAGCCGGACAGGTTCTACAGATACGCAGTATTTT
CSVSRTGSTDTQYF
>TRBV4-1|14|TRBJ1-1|NA|few
TGCGCCAGCCGAGGGCCCCTCATGGGGACTGAAGCTTTCTTT
CASRGPLMGTEAFF
>TRBV20-1|14|TRBJ2-1|NA|few
TGCAGTGCTAGAGTTGGGGGGTTGGGCAATGAGCAGTTCTTC
CSARVGGLGNEQFF
>TRBV7-8|16|TRBJ2-3|NA|NA
TGTGCCAGCAGCTCGGGGGCGACAGGGCCCACAGATACGCAGTATTTT
CASSSGATGPTDTQYF
>TRBV30|13|TRBJ2-7|TRBD2|few
TGTGCCTGGAGTAGAACTAGCGGGTACGAGCAGTACTTC
CAWSRTSGYEQYF
>TRBV5-1|16|TRBJ2-2|TRBD1|NA
TGCGCCAGCAGCTCGGGGACAGCTACGAACACCGGGGAGCTGTTTTTT
CASSSGTATNTGELFF
>TRBV10-3|17|TRBJ2-1|TRBD2|few
TGTGCCATCAGTCTCCTACTAGCGAGAAGCTCCTACAATGAGCAGTTCTTC
CAISLLLARSSYNEQFF
>TRBV4-2|16|TRBJ2-3|NA|NA
TGTGCCAGCAGCCTCCGGGGAGGGGGCCTAGCAGATACGCAGTATTTT
CASSLRGGGLADTQYF
>TRBV29-1|16|TRBJ2-2|TRBD1|NA
TGCAGCGTGAAGGGAGGACAGGGGGCATGGACCGGGGAGCTGTTTTTT
CSVKGGQGAWTGELFF
>TRBV20-1|14|TRBJ2-7|NA|few
TGCAGTGAATGCGGGACTGTGAGCTCCTACGAGCAGTACTTC
CSECGTVSSYEQYF
>TRBV7-2|16|TRBJ2-3|TRBD2|NA
TGTGCCAGCAGCCGACCCAGCGGGGGGTTCGGATGGACGCAGTATTTT
CASSRPSGGFGWTQYF
>TRBV5-5|17|TRBJ2-1|TRBD2|NA
TGTGCCAGCAGCCCACCGAGGGTAGCGGGGGGGCCCAATGAGCAGTTCTTC
CASSPPRVAGGPNEQFF
>TRBV7-2|15|TRBJ2-7|TRBD1|NA
TGTGCCAGCAGCTTAGACAGGGGGAAGATTTACGAGCAGTACTTC
CASSLDRGKIYEQYF
>TRBV7-2|14|TRBJ2-1|NA|NA
TGTGCCAGCAGCTCCTCGACAGGAAACAATGAGCAGTTCTTC
CASSSSTGNNEQFF
>TRBV20-1|14|TRBJ1-2|TRBD1|NA
TGCAGTGCTAGAGATAGAGGGGGCGTAGGAGGCTACACCTTC
CSARDRGGVGGYTF
>TRBV7-9|15|TRBJ1-1|NA|NA
TGTGCCAGCAGGTTCGGCCCCGGCGGGAACACTGAAGCTTTCTTT
CASRFGPGGNTEAFF
>TRBV24-1|15|TRBJ2-5|NA|few
TGTGCCACCAGTGACCCAAGACAATCTCAAGAGACCCAGTACTTC
CATSDPRQSQETQYF
>TRBV25-1|14|TRBJ1-2|NA|NA
TGTGCCAGCAGTGACAGAGGGACTAACTATGGCTACACCTTC
CASSDRGTNYGYTF
>TRBV7-2|16|TRBJ1-5|NA|NA
TGTGCCAGCAGCGAAGAGGGAGGAGTTTCTAATCAGCCCCAGCATTTT
CASSEEGGVSNQPQHF
>TRBV6-6|13|TRBJ2-7|NA|NA
TGTGCCAGCAGTGCGATTCAGGGGTCCGAGCAGTACTTC
CASSAIQGSEQYF